This T cell receptor (beta chain) was sequenced for a study of blood T cell repertoires in COVID-19. TCRdb's table, derived via immunoSEQ multiplex PCR, lists solely in-frame clones and lacks some. This table holds more than 95,000 clones, 80% to 90% found once. This sequence originates from a woman between 55 and 75 years old with acute or convalescent COVID-19. The specimen was peripheral blood.

The CDR3 DNA reads TGTGCCAGCAGCCGTTGGACAGGGGGTTGGGAAAAACTGTTTTTT. This sequence encodes CASSRWTGGWEKLFF. The J gene is TRBJ1-4, the V gene TRBV7-9, with 10 bases lining up with TRBD1. CDR3 length: 15 amino acids. The germline gives CDR1 SEHNR, CDR2 FQNEAQ (reference sequence). V was pared by 5 bases and J by 8 bases, with 8 bases of the junction left unmatched.